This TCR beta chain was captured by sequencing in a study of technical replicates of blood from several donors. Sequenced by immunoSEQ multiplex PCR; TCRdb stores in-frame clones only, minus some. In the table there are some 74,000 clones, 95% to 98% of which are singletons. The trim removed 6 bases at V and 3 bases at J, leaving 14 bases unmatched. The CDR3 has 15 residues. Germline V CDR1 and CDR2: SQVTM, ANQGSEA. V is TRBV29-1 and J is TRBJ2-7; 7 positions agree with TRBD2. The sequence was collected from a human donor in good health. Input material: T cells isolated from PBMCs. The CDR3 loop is CSVQRGGVGVYEQYF. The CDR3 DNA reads TGCAGCGTCCAAAGGGGAGGGGTAGGGGTCTACGAGCAGTACTTC.